A single sample gave rise to the 18 T cell receptor beta chains below, sequenced in a study of T cells after yellow fever vaccination. From the 5' RACE reads, TCRdb called clonotypes with MiXCR, one entry per CDR3 protein. The sample yields about 300,000 distinct CDR3 sequences, roughly 4% seen once. Sequencing used PBMCs, obtained 5 days after the yellow fever booster vaccination. All receptors derive from a man between 18 and 35 years old who received the YFV17D yellow fever vaccine.

This clonotype showed up just a few times. V gene TRBV5-6 combines with J gene TRBJ2-3; TRBD2 matches at 13 bases. The CDR3 has 18 amino acids. Germline CDR1 and CDR2: SGHDT and YYEEEE. V shed 4 bases, J shed 5 bases, and the junction held 13 bases outside the gene matches. CDR3 sequence (DNA): TGTGCCAGCAGCCCCGGACTAGCGGGGGCTTTACGGGGAGATACGCAGTATTTT. This gives the protein CASSPGLAGALRGDTQYF.

This clonotype was observed at least ten times. The J gene is TRBJ2-1, the V gene TRBV5-1; D uncertain. This CDR3 has 13 amino acids. Germline assignment: CDR1 SGHRS and CDR2 YFSETQ. The ends were cut back, 0 bases at V and 7 bases at J, with 8 bases in the middle. CDR3 bases: TGCGCCAGCAGCTTGGCTGAGCGAAATGAGCAGTTCTTC. As protein: CASSLAERNEQFF.

This clonotype has a handful of counts. The chain recombines TRBV4-1 with TRBJ1-5, with D uncertain. Per germline, CDR1 MGHRA and CDR2 YSYEKL. The CDR3 is 17 amino acids. The ends were cut back, 0 bases at V and 0 bases at J, with 12 bases in the middle. The CDR3 sequence is CASSQEAGPDSNQPQHF. CDR3 nucleotide sequence: TGCGCCAGCAGCCAAGAAGCTGGCCCGGATAGCAATCAGCCCCAGCATTTT.

This clonotype was seen ten or more times. This rearrangement joins TRBV4-3 to TRBJ1-2, with D unclear. The CDR3 is 13 residues long. Germline assignment: CDR1 LGHNA and CDR2 YSLEER. The ends were cut back, 0 bases at V and 6 bases at J, with 8 bases in the middle. The CDR3 DNA sequence: TGCGCCAGCAGCCAAGATTGGCACCATGGCTACACCTTC. Amino acid sequence: CASSQDWHHGYTF.

This clonotype has only a few counts. V is TRBV28 and J is TRBJ2-1; 7 nucleotides agree with TRBD1. The CDR3 loop spans 15 amino acids. The V gene end was trimmed by 3 bases and the J gene end by 4 bases; junction bases not matched to a gene: 6. Looked up from germline, CDR1 is MDHEN and CDR2 is SYDVKM. The CDR3 loop reads CASSLKGAGYNEQFF. The CDR3 DNA follows: TGTGCCAGCAGTTTGAAGGGGGCAGGATACAATGAGCAGTTCTTC.

The J gene is TRBJ2-5, the V gene TRBV11-2, with 7 bases fitting TRBD1. Germline CDR1 reads SGHAT; CDR2 reads FQNNGV. V lost 6 bases and J lost 3; bases outside the gene matches: 10. The CDR3 length is 15 residues. The CDR3 bases are TGTGCCAGCAGGACTCGGACAGGCCTTAAAGAGACCCAGTACTTC. Translating it yields CASRTRTGLKETQYF.

The chain joins TRBV10-2 to TRBJ1-2; 9 bases match TRBD1. The CDR3 length is 15 residues. J gave up 4 bases and V 5 bases, and 8 bases lay outside the gene matches. CDR1 is WSHSY, CDR2 SAAADI, per germline. The CDR3 spells CASSIDRGTFYGYTF. The CDR3 coding sequence is TGCGCCAGCAGTATCGACAGGGGGACTTTCTATGGCTACACCTTC.

The V and J genes are TRBV12-3 or TRBV12-4 and TRBJ2-2; unclear D gene. CDR3 length equals 14 residues. With 6 bases removed from V and 5 bases from J, the gap between germline ends came to 13 bases. CDR3 DNA: TGTGCCAGCAGAACCGCAGGCCGTACCGGGGAGCTGTTTTTT. The encoded protein is CASRTAGRTGELFF.

In its sample, this clonotype was seen many times. This chain uses TRBV4-3 with TRBJ2-2; 10 nucleotides align to TRBD1. Germline CDR1 LGHNA, CDR2 YSLEER. The V and J ends lost 3 bases and 7 bases, in that order; junction bases with no gene match: 11. The length of the CDR3 is 17 residues. CDR3 nucleotides: TGCGCCAGCAGCCACCTTCCTGGGACAGGGGTTGTCGGGGAGCTGTTTTTT. Its translation: CASSHLPGTGVVGELFF.

This clonotype was counted many times. The gene calls are TRBV20-1 and TRBJ2-3; the D is unclear. Between the trimmed V and J ends, which lost 3 bases and 0 bases, there was a span of 10 bases. Germline CDR1 DFQATT, CDR2 SNEGSKA (reference sequence). The CDR3 covers 14 residues. CDR3 sequence reads: CSASDDPSTDTQYF. CDR3 DNA: TGCAGTGCTAGCGACGATCCTAGCACAGATACGCAGTATTTT.

The gene calls are TRBV5-1 and TRBJ2-7; 10 positions match TRBD1. The V and J ends lost 1 base and 3 bases, in that order; junction bases with no gene match: 4. This CDR3 spans 15 amino acids. Germline loops: CDR1 SGHRS, CDR2 YFSETQ. CDR3 sequence (DNA): TGCGCCAGCAGCTTGCGGGACAGGGGTGTCTACGAGCAGTACTTC. Its translation: CASSLRDRGVYEQYF.

This clonotype has a handful of counts. The rearrangement joins TRBV7-3 to TRBJ2-2; no reliable D call. This CDR3 contains 13 residues. V lost 5 bases to trimming and J lost 5 bases, with 9 bases between them. Germline values: CDR1 SGHTA, CDR2 FQGTGA. CDR3 nucleotides: TGTGCCAGCAGCGCTGGGCAAACCGGGGAGCTGTTTTTT. Protein sequence: CASSAGQTGELFF. Together with reference TRBV7-3 and TRBJ2-2, the CDR3 gives the full variable domain: GAGVSQTPSNKVTEKGKYVELRCDPISGHTALYWYRQSLGQGPEFLIYFQGTGAADDSGLPNDRFFAVRPEGSVSTLKIQRTERGDSAVYLCASSAGQTGELFFGEGSRLTVL.

This clonotype was counted only a few times. The gene calls are TRBV7-2 and TRBJ2-5; TRBD2 matches at 10 bases. V shed 7 bases and J 1 base; nucleotides not matched to a gene: 3. This CDR3 is 14 amino acids long. Per germline, CDR1 SGHTA and CDR2 FQGNSA. CDR3: CASTSGGLQETQYF. As DNA, the CDR3 is TGTGCCAGCACTAGCGGGGGACTCCAAGAGACCCAGTACTTC.

This clonotype has at least ten counts. The chain employs TRBV27 and TRBJ1-6, with a tentative D call TRBD1 (6 bases). Germline V gene lookup returns CDR1 MNHEY and CDR2 SMNVEV (reference sequence). CDR3 length equals 15 residues. V gave up 0 bases and J gave up 9 bases, with 12 bases separating them. CDR3 protein: CASSLSGGLGSPLHF. The CDR3 coding sequence is TGTGCCAGCAGTTTATCCGGGGGGCTTGGTTCACCCCTCCACTTT.

Concerning this clonotype itself: This could be a read error, since a much larger clone is one nucleotide away. This sequence joins TRBV18 and TRBJ1-1; D might be TRBD1 (6 bases). V was cut by 6 bases and J by 6 bases, with 11 bases left in between. CDR3 size: 12 residues. Germline V gene lookup returns CDR1 KGHSH and CDR2 LQKENI. The CDR3 reads CASSPTGSEAFF. In nucleotides, the CDR3 is TGTGCCAGCTCCCCGACAGGCTCTGAAGCTTTCTTT.

This clonotype has ten or more counts. The chain joins TRBV18 to TRBJ1-1, with D perhaps matching TRBD1 (6 bases). Germline V CDR1 and CDR2: KGHSH, LQKENI. The CDR3 sequence is 14 residues long. The V end was cut by 1 base, the J end by 0 bases, with 6 bases between. Written as DNA, the CDR3 is TGTGCCAGCTCACCACGACAGGTGAACACTGAAGCTTTCTTT. It translates to CASSPRQVNTEAFF.

The chain has TRBV12-3 or TRBV12-4 and TRBJ1-5; no reliable D call. The CDR3 consists of 15 residues. Trimming left V 5 bases short and J 5 bases short, with 16 bases between. The CDR3 bases are TGTGCCAGCAGTCAAGACACCCTTGGGCATCAGCCCCAGCATTTT. Residues: CASSQDTLGHQPQHF.

This clonotype was counted ten times or more. The V gene is TRBV5-1, the J gene TRBJ2-3, with a tentative D call TRBD1 (5 bases). V was trimmed by 3 bases and J by 2 bases, leaving 10 bases between them. CDR3 size: 14 residues. Looked up from germline, CDR1 is SGHRS and CDR2 is YFSETQ. The CDR3 protein is CASSYLTVTDTQYF. Written as DNA, the CDR3 is TGCGCCAGCAGCTATTTGACAGTCACAGATACGCAGTATTTT.